A selection of T cell receptor beta chains follows, all from one sample in a study of molecular identifiers for immune sequencing clone quantification. TCRdb reprocessed the PCR reads via MiXCR and lists one record per CDR3 protein. The sample records around 470,000 distinct CDR3 sequences, about a fifth being singletons. The sequenced sample was naive CD8+ T cells from blood, with Jurkat cell RNA spiked in. The receptors here all came from a human donor in good health. Some libraries in this study had Jurkat cell RNA spiked in. CDR3s include the opening cysteine and the closing phenylalanine or tryptophan. D genes are given only for firm matches.

d_call	v_call	j_call	cdr3_length	cdr3_aa
.	TRBV20-1	TRBJ2-2	13	CSATDTNTGELFF
.	TRBV20-1	TRBJ1-1	15	CSARDKGTGGTEAFF
TRBD2	TRBV27	TRBJ2-1	18	CASRGTSGSFSSYNEQFF
TRBD1	TRBV2	TRBJ1-3	15	CASSTLDRAGNTIYF
.	TRBV19	TRBJ2-3	13	CASSILDTDTQCF
.	TRBV7-2	TRBJ1-1	13	CASSWRGGTEAFF
.	TRBV6-2/TRBV6-3	TRBJ2-7	13	CASSYRRGAEQYF
.	TRBV27	TRBJ1-5	14	CASSLGGENQPQHF
.	TRBV6-2/TRBV6-3	TRBJ2-7	15	CASSYDVGIEVEQYF
TRBD2	TRBV4-1	TRBJ2-3	17	CASSQTIAGSSTDTQYF
.	TRBV11-2	TRBJ2-3	13	CASSPGRTDTRYF
.	TRBV7-9	TRBJ2-3	17	CASSLSSLGHSTDTQYF
.	TRBV20-1	TRBJ2-3	18	CSATRTEQKIDSTDTQYF
.	TRBV10-3	TRBJ2-7	13	CAISGGTDYEQYF
TRBD1	TRBV7-6	TRBJ2-2	15	CASGVGPGGTGELFF
TRBD2	TRBV20-1	TRBJ2-7	14	CSARGLAGVYEQYF
.	TRBV4-3	TRBJ1-2	14	CASSQDRTPYGYTF
.	TRBV7-9	TRBJ2-3	12	CASSLAPDTQYF
TRBD2	TRBV6-2/TRBV6-3	TRBJ2-7	15	CASTIGPSGRNEQYF
TRBD2	TRBV20-1	TRBJ2-7	16	CSAPDLVSGSLGEQYF
.	TRBV24-1	TRBJ2-1	11	CATSDSVEQFF
.	TRBV13	TRBJ1-1	15	CASSKTGYSVTEAFF
TRBD1	TRBV12-3/TRBV12-4	TRBJ1-4	12	CASRQGAEKLFF
.	TRBV4-1	TRBJ1-6	16	CASSQRVTAYNSPLHF
TRBD1	TRBV19	TRBJ2-1	14	CASRYRGSYGERFF
.	TRBV7-9	TRBJ1-4	14	CASSLALGGEKLFF